The 10 T cell receptor beta chains below were found in one sample sequenced in a study of radiotherapy plus CTLA-4 blockade in lung cancer. Method: immunoSEQ multiplex PCR; TCRdb's copy keeps in-frame clones and lacks some. The table records approximately 100,000 clones, about 81% of them present only once. The sample consisted of peripheral blood, taken from a patient treated with radiotherapy plus ipilimumab. The receptors derive from a human donor with non-small cell lung cancer who had a partial response to radiotherapy plus ipilimumab.

J is TRBJ2-7 and V is TRBV7-6; no firm D call. The germline CDR1 and CDR2 sequences are SGHVS and FNYEAQ. The CDR3 loop spans 15 amino acids. Trimming removed 5 bases at V and 4 bases at J, with 18 bases between. The CDR3 reads CASSQFLSGQYEQYF. The CDR3 DNA reads as TGTGCCAGCAGCCAATTTCTGAGTGGGCAATACGAGCAGTACTTC.

This clone was detected once. The CDR3, as DNA: TGTGCCAGCAGACCTAACAGCGGGAGTTTTTTGGATGAGCAGTTCTTC. As protein: CASRPNSGSFLDEQFF. The chain joins TRBV28 to TRBJ2-1; 8 bases agree with TRBD2. The CDR3 sequence is 16 residues long. Germline CDR1 MDHEN, CDR2 SYDVKM. Losses at the gene ends were 6 bases for V and 8 bases for J; bases not matched to a gene: 15. Variable domain in full (rest from reference TRBV28 and TRBJ2-1): DVKVTQSSRYLVKRTGEKVFLECVQDMDHENMFWYRQDPGLGLRLIYFSYDVKMKEKGDIPEGYSVSREKKERFSLILESASTNQTSMYLCASRPNSGSFLDEQFFGPGTRLTVL.

The rearrangement links TRBV7-2 to TRBJ2-3; 9 bases are a match to TRBD2. CDR1 and CDR2 from the germline V gene are SGHTA and FQGNSA. V lost 1 base and J lost 1; bases outside the gene matches: 0. The CDR3 sequence is 15 residues long. CDR3 nucleotide sequence: TGTGCCAGCAGCTTAGGGACTAGCGGCACAGATACGCAGTATTTT. This codes for CASSLGTSGTDTQYF.

In the case of this clone: At the DNA level, this CDR3 is encoded by other sequences in the same sample as well. The chain recombines TRBV5-1 with TRBJ2-5, with a weak D call TRBD2 (6 bases). The V end lost 2 bases, the J end lost 1 base, and 9 bases lay between the germline ends. The CDR3 has 14 residues. Looked up from germline, CDR1 is SGHRS and CDR2 is YFSETQ. The CDR3 reads CASSFSGSQETQYF. CDR3 bases: TGCGCCAGCAGCTTTAGCGGTTCCCAAGAGACCCAGTACTTC.

The chain has TRBV28 and TRBJ1-1; 10 positions agree with TRBD1. CDR3 size: 17 residues. V gave up 7 bases and J gave up 9 bases; unmatched junction bases: 20. Germline CDR1 is MDHEN and CDR2 is SYDVKM. CDR3 amino acids: CASTLADSRGQGGKAFF. In nucleotides, the CDR3 is TGTGCCAGCACCTTGGCCGACTCGCGCGGACAGGGGGGGAAAGCTTTCTTT.

This clone was counted a single time. The chain has TRBV11-2 and TRBJ2-3; 10 bases line up with TRBD2. Germline V gene sequence: CDR1 SGHAT, CDR2 FQNNGV. This CDR3 contains 16 residues. J was trimmed by 4 bases and V by 5 bases; bases with no gene match: 9. CDR3 bases: TGTGCCAGCAGCATGTTAGCGGGAGGTTTGCCAGATACGCAGTATTTT. It specifies CASSMLAGGLPDTQYF.

The chain carries TRBV6-6 and TRBJ2-5; no clear D gene. Trimming removed 6 bases from V and 0 bases from J, with 8 bases in between. Germline loops: CDR1 MNHNY, CDR2 SVGAGI (reference sequence). The CDR3 spans 13 residues. The CDR3 reads CASSRGDQETQYF. CDR3 nucleotide sequence: TGTGCCAGCAGCCGCGGAGACCAAGAGACCCAGTACTTC.

This clone was counted a single time. This chain joins TRBV19 and TRBJ1-5; 9 positions match TRBD1. Germline V lookup: CDR1 LNHDA, CDR2 SQIVND (reference sequence). This CDR3 spans 16 amino acids. V was clipped by 6 bases and J by 7 bases; unmatched bases: 13. The CDR3 protein is CASSTTRGQGGQPQHF. The CDR3 DNA follows: TGTGCCAGTAGCACTACAAGGGGACAGGGAGGACAGCCCCAGCATTTT.

The chain joins TRBV7-3 to TRBJ1-1; TRBD1 matches at 8 bases. The CDR3 is 14 amino acids. The V gene's germline CDR1 is SGHTA and CDR2 FQGTGA. J was trimmed by 8 bases and V by 5 bases; bases with no gene match: 10. CDR3 DNA: TGTGCCAGCAGCCAGGGGGCCGAGCTGAGAGAAGCTTTCTTT. The encoded protein is CASSQGAELREAFF.

V usage is TRBV18 and J usage is TRBJ1-1, with a weak D call TRBD1 (6 bases). Between the trimmed V and J ends, which lost 6 bases and 3 bases, there was a span of 11 bases. This CDR3 comprises 13 residues. Germline CDR1 and CDR2: KGHSH and LQKENI. The CDR3 region is CASSQGKDTEAFF. As DNA, the CDR3 is TGTGCCAGCTCTCAGGGGAAAGACACTGAAGCTTTCTTT.